The 32 T cell receptor beta chains in this list originate from one sample, sequenced in a study of cytotoxic CD8 clonotypes in ibrutinib-treated CLL. Some clones are missing from TCRdb's copy, which holds only in-frame ones; the method was immunoSEQ multiplex PCR. The table lists under 300,000 clones, 70% to 80% of them singletons. The specimen was PBMCs, collected at disease progression, from a patient treated with ibrutinib. Receptors originate from a human donor with chronic lymphocytic leukemia.

The chain uses TRBV10-2 and TRBJ2-7, with D possibly TRBD1 on 6 matching bases. The CDR3 has 16 amino acids. Germline CDR1 is WSHSY and CDR2 is SAAADI. Trimming took 4 bases from V and 3 from J, leaving 19 bases between them. CDR3 bases: TGCGCCAGCAGTGCTCTTCTCGGGACGGGACACTACGAGCAGTACTTC. Translation gives CASSALLGTGHYEQYF.

The chain is built from TRBV18 and TRBJ2-2; a possible D gene is TRBD1 (6 bases). CDR1 and CDR2 (germline): KGHSH, LQKENI. The length of the CDR3 is 14 residues. V was cut by 6 bases and J by 4 bases, with 12 bases left in between. In DNA form, the CDR3 reads TGTGCCAGCTCGAACCAGGGGATCACCGGGGAGCTGTTTTTT. Encoded protein: CASSNQGITGELFF.

The chain couples TRBV5-4 to TRBJ2-2, with 11 bases fitting TRBD2. The CDR3 extends over 16 amino acids. Germline CDR1 is SGHNT and CDR2 is YYREEE (reference sequence). With 3 bases clipped from V and 3 bases from J, the junction kept 4 bases outside the gene matches. The CDR3 sequence is CASSYGTSGDTGELFF. The CDR3 DNA follows: TGTGCCAGCAGCTACGGGACTAGCGGAGACACCGGGGAGCTGTTTTTT.

The gene calls are TRBV2 and TRBJ2-1; 7 nucleotides align to TRBD2. The CDR3 runs 14 residues. Germline loops: CDR1 SNHLY, CDR2 FYNNEI. Trimming took 8 bases from V and 9 from J; bases not matched to a gene: 13. Here the CDR3 DNA reads TGTGCCAGCCCGGGAGGAACGGGAGATGTTGAGCAGTTCTTC. It translates to CASPGGTGDVEQFF.

The V gene is TRBV19, the J gene TRBJ2-1, with 7 bases lining up with TRBD1. The CDR3 totals 13 residues. The J segment lost 6 bases and the V segment lost 9 bases, leaving 8 bases of the junction unmatched. The germline V gene has CDR1 LNHDA and CDR2 SQIVND (reference sequence). The CDR3 bases are TGTGCCAGCCAGGGGGTTAGCGTCAATGAGCAGTTCTTC. Translation: CASQGVSVNEQFF. The variable domain in full, with the rest retrieved from reference TRBV19 and TRBJ2-1, is DGGITQSPKYLFRKEGQNVTLSCEQNLNHDAMYWYRQDPGQGLRLIYYSQIVNDFQKGDIAEGYSVSREKKESFPLTVTSAQKNPTAFYLCASQGVSVNEQFFGPGTRLTVL.

The V call is TRBV18, the J call TRBJ2-5, with D tentatively TRBD1 (5 bases). The V end was cut by 2 bases, the J end by 1 base, with 8 bases between. This CDR3 comprises 14 residues. The germline gives CDR1 KGHSH, CDR2 LQKENI. CDR3 bases: TGTGCCAGCTCACCAAGGCAGGGCCAAGAGACCCAGTACTTC. Encoded protein: CASSPRQGQETQYF.

The chain joins TRBV11-2 to TRBJ1-2, with 7 bases that match TRBD1. The CDR3 loop spans 13 amino acids. Per the germline V gene, CDR1 is SGHAT and CDR2 is FQNNGV. Trimming took 4 bases from V and 6 from J; bases not matched to a gene: 5. The CDR3 region has the DNA TGTGCCAGCAGCTCAGGGACAGAGAATGGCTACACCTTC. Translated, it gives CASSSGTENGYTF.

This clone occurred once. The gene calls are TRBV4-1 and TRBJ2-2, with 10 positions matching TRBD2. V was clipped by 6 bases and J by 3 bases; unmatched bases: 7. Germline CDR1 is MGHRA and CDR2 is YSYEKL. This CDR3 has 16 amino acids. CDR3 loop: CASRASGGRHTGELFF. CDR3 sequence (DNA): TGCGCCAGCAGGGCTAGCGGGGGCCGACACACCGGGGAGCTGTTTTTT.

The chain combines TRBV19 with TRBJ2-5, with a tentative D call TRBD2 (6 bases). V was clipped by 6 bases and J by 0 bases, with 17 bases between them. The CDR3 is 16 residues long. CDR1 LNHDA and CDR2 SQIVND come from the germline V gene (reference sequence). The CDR3 loop is CASSPVFGRYQETQYF. The CDR3 nucleotides are TGTGCCAGTAGCCCCGTCTTTGGGAGGTACCAAGAGACCCAGTACTTC.

This clone has ten or more counts. The chain links TRBV6-1 to TRBJ1-2, with D possibly matching TRBD1 (5 bases). V lost 10 bases and J lost 2, with 14 bases in between. The germline V gene has CDR1 MNHNS and CDR2 SASEGT. The CDR3 is made up of 13 amino acids. The CDR3 loop reads CAIKPWGNYGYTF. CDR3 DNA: TGTGCCATCAAGCCCTGGGGGAACTATGGCTACACCTTC.

This clone was observed a single time. This chain joins TRBV18 and TRBJ2-2; D is possibly TRBD2 (5 bases). The germline CDR1 and CDR2 sequences are KGHSH and LQKENI. The V end was cut by 3 bases, the J end by 3 bases, with 17 bases between. The CDR3 runs 17 residues. The CDR3 DNA is TGTGCCAGCTCACCCCGGAGGCGGCCCACACACACCGGGGAGCTGTTTTTT. It encodes CASSPRRRPTHTGELFF.

The chain links TRBV13 to TRBJ2-3; D ambiguous. The CDR3 runs 11 residues. V was shortened by 6 bases and J by 4 bases, with 5 bases between the two germline ends. CDR1 PRHDT and CDR2 FYEKMQ come from the germline V gene (reference sequence). The CDR3 coding sequence is TGTGCCAGCAGTTCGGCAGATACGCAGTATTTT. Its protein product is CASSSADTQYF. Together with reference TRBV13 and TRBJ2-3, the CDR3 gives the full variable domain: AAGVIQSPRHLIKEKRETATLKCYPIPRHDTVYWYQQGPGQDPQFLISFYEKMQSDKGSIPDRFSAQQFSDYHSELNMSSLELGDSALYFCASSSADTQYFGPGTRLTVL.

The V and J genes are TRBV27 and TRBJ2-7; TRBD1 agrees at 10 bases. Germline values: CDR1 MNHEY, CDR2 SMNVEV (reference sequence). This CDR3 contains 15 residues. V shed 5 bases, J shed 3 bases, and the junction held 7 bases outside the gene matches. CDR3 sequence reads: CASSPRGTGVYEQYF. CDR3 coding DNA: TGTGCCAGCAGTCCTCGAGGGACAGGGGTCTACGAGCAGTACTTC.

This chain links TRBV7-3 with TRBJ2-1; 8 bases fit TRBD2. The germline V gene encodes CDR1 SGHTA and CDR2 FQGTGA. With 5 bases clipped from V and 4 bases from J, the junction kept 7 bases outside the gene matches. This CDR3 has 15 residues. This CDR3 reads CASSPSSGWYNEQFF. CDR3 DNA: TGTGCCAGCAGCCCCTCTAGCGGGTGGTACAATGAGCAGTTCTTC.

The rearrangement uses TRBV5-1 and TRBJ2-3, with a weak D call TRBD2 (7 bases). The CDR3 is made up of 14 amino acids. Germline CDR1 SGHRS, CDR2 YFSETQ. Trimming pared 4 bases from V and 2 bases from J, leaving 11 bases between. The CDR3 sequence is CASSEGGDTDTQYF. DNA for the CDR3: TGCGCCAGCAGCGAAGGGGGGGACACAGATACGCAGTATTTT. The full variable domain, with the rest looked up from reference TRBV5-1 and TRBJ2-3, is KAGVTQTPRYLIKTRGQQVTLSCSPISGHRSVSWYQQTPGQGLQFLFEYFSETQRNKGNFPGRFSGRQFSNSRSEMNVSTLELGDSALYLCASSEGGDTDTQYFGPGTRLTVL.

This clone was recorded a few times. V gene TRBV6-5 combines with J gene TRBJ1-1; the D is unclear. V lost 6 bases to trimming and J lost 8 bases, with 10 bases between them. This CDR3 has 11 residues. Per germline, CDR1 MNHEY and CDR2 SVGAGI. In DNA form, the CDR3 reads TGTGCCAGCAGCGGACGGCGAGAAGCTTTCTTT. As protein: CASSGRREAFF.

This rearrangement joins TRBV6-6 to TRBJ2-7; D not resolved. The germline V gene has CDR1 MNHNY and CDR2 SVGAGI (reference sequence). This CDR3 comprises 12 residues. Trimming pared 2 bases from V and 6 bases from J, leaving 8 bases between. This chain's CDR3 is CASSYVMAEQYF. CDR3 coding DNA: TGTGCCAGCAGTTACGTGATGGCCGAGCAGTACTTC.

This chain links TRBV28 with TRBJ2-1; 9 positions agree with TRBD2. Germline V CDR1 and CDR2: MDHEN, SYDVKM. V gave up 3 bases and J gave up 8 bases; unmatched junction bases: 8. The CDR3 loop spans 15 amino acids. The CDR3 DNA reads as TGTGCCAGCAGTTTGGAGCGGGAGGTGTGGGATGAGCAGTTCTTC. Translation gives CASSLEREVWDEQFF.

The table lists this clone with a count of one. The chain uses TRBV7-3 and TRBJ2-1, with D unresolved. V was cut by 5 bases and J by 0 bases, with 11 bases left in between. CDR3 size: 15 residues. Per germline, CDR1 SGHTA and CDR2 FQGTGA. The chain's CDR3 is CASSRDISSYNEQFF. For the CDR3, the DNA is TGTGCCAGCAGCCGCGACATTAGCTCCTACAATGAGCAGTTCTTC.

This clone was counted only a few times. This chain joins TRBV18 and TRBJ2-1, with TRBD2 matching 8 bases. The CDR3 covers 16 residues. The ends lost 0 bases at V and 8 bases at J; junction bases unmatched: 9. Per germline, CDR1 KGHSH and CDR2 LQKENI. The CDR3 DNA is TGTGCCAGCTCACCACCCGGAGCGGGAGTATGGGATGAGCAGTTCTTC. Translated: CASSPPGAGVWDEQFF.

This chain connects TRBV29-1 to TRBJ2-5; no clear D gene. Trimming shortened V by 2 bases and J by 4 bases, and 11 bases separated the two germline ends. CDR3 length: 13 amino acids. Germline CDR1 and CDR2: SQVTM and ANQGSEA. The CDR3 DNA follows: TGCAGCGTTGAATGGGTTATTGGAGAGACCCAGTACTTC. Amino acids: CSVEWVIGETQYF.

In this sample, this clone turned up a few times. The chain uses TRBV6-6 and TRBJ2-1; no definite D call. The CDR3 contains 13 residues. Germline values: CDR1 MNHNY, CDR2 SVGAGI (reference sequence). The germline V and J ends were trimmed by 1 base and 5 bases, with 6 bases remaining between them. CDR3 in amino acids: CASSYLEDNEQFF. CDR3 DNA: TGTGCCAGCAGTTACTTAGAAGACAATGAGCAGTTCTTC.

The CDR3 region is CASSQAGARGYTF. The CDR3 DNA reads TGCGCCAGCAGCCAAGCGGGGGCGCGGGGCTACACCTTC. The chain employs TRBV4-1 and TRBJ1-2, with D perhaps TRBD1 (6 bases). The CDR3 spans 13 residues. V shed 1 base and J shed 8 bases, with 11 bases lying between them. CDR1 is MGHRA and CDR2 is YSYEKL in the germline V gene.

The chain has TRBV19 and TRBJ1-2; D gene uncertain. There are 15 residues in the CDR3. The germline gives CDR1 LNHDA, CDR2 SQIVND (reference sequence). Trimming cost V 6 bases and J 5 bases, with 19 bases left between them. This CDR3 is CASSLSVTEGYGYTF. In nucleotides, the CDR3 is TGTGCCAGTAGCCTCTCCGTCACAGAAGGGTATGGCTACACCTTC.

CDR3: CASSSPGTGASEKLFF. The CDR3 DNA is TGTGCCAGCAGCTCTCCAGGGACAGGGGCGAGTGAAAAACTGTTTTTT. The chain carries TRBV7-8 and TRBJ1-4, with TRBD1 matching 10 bases. Trimming at V came to 4 bases and at J to 7 bases, leaving 9 bases not matched to a gene. The CDR3 is 16 residues long. Per germline, CDR1 SGHVS and CDR2 FQNEAQ.

The sample holds one count of this clone. The CDR3 DNA follows: TGTGCCAGCAGTTTTCGACAGGACGCTAACTATGGCTACACCTTC. Protein sequence: CASSFRQDANYGYTF. The chain is built from TRBV28 and TRBJ1-2, with a possible D match to TRBD1 (6 bases). The CDR3 contains 15 residues. The V end lost 3 bases, the J end lost 0 bases, and 11 bases lay between the germline ends. Germline-derived CDR1 and CDR2 are MDHEN and SYDVKM.

The sample holds a few counts of this clone. The V and J genes are TRBV7-9 and TRBJ2-7; TRBD1 matches at 8 bases. V lost 4 bases and J lost 1; bases outside the gene matches: 3. Per the germline V gene, CDR1 is SEHNR and CDR2 is FQNEAQ (reference sequence). The CDR3 sequence is 14 residues long. This CDR3 reads CASSSRTGSYEQYF. DNA of the CDR3: TGTGCCAGCAGCTCCCGGACAGGGTCCTACGAGCAGTACTTC.

The rearrangement uses TRBV7-8 and TRBJ2-7; 8 nucleotides align to TRBD1. This CDR3 has 14 amino acids. CDR1 is SGHVS, CDR2 FQNEAQ, per germline. J was trimmed by 5 bases and V by 1 base; bases with no gene match: 4. The CDR3 DNA reads as TGTGCCAGCAGCTTAGGACAGGGGCGGCACGAGCAGTACTTC. This translates into CASSLGQGRHEQYF.

The chain recombines TRBV5-4 with TRBJ1-1; 8 bases match TRBD1. Germline assignment: CDR1 SGHNT and CDR2 YYREEE (reference sequence). V was clipped by 4 bases and J by 11 bases; unmatched bases: 10. This CDR3 is built from 13 residues. CDR3 protein: CASSGGQAYSAFF. The CDR3 DNA is TGTGCCAGCAGCGGGGGACAGGCGTACTCGGCTTTCTTT.

The J gene is TRBJ1-2, the V gene TRBV18; TRBD1 aligns across 9 bases. V shed 6 bases and J 3 bases; nucleotides not matched to a gene: 8. CDR1 and CDR2 (germline): KGHSH, LQKENI. The CDR3 extends over 15 amino acids. The CDR3 sequence is CASSDGQGTDYGYTF. Here the CDR3 DNA reads TGTGCCAGCTCGGATGGACAGGGGACGGACTATGGCTACACCTTC. Supplemented by reference TRBV18 and TRBJ1-2, the full variable domain reads NAGVMQNPRHLVRRRGQEARLRCSPMKGHSHVYWYRQLPEEGLKFMVYLQKENIIDESGMPKERFSAEFPKEGPSILRIQQVVRGDSAAYFCASSDGQGTDYGYTFGSGTRLTVV.

This clone showed up just once. The genes are TRBV12-5 and TRBJ2-3; D is unclear. V was trimmed by 6 bases and J by 5 bases, leaving 12 bases between them. There are 13 residues in the CDR3. Germline V lookup: CDR1 LGHNT, CDR2 FRNRAP. CDR3 in DNA: TGTGCTAGTGGAGCCCATCTAGAAGATACGCAGTATTTT. It yields the protein CASGAHLEDTQYF. The variable domain in full, with the rest retrieved from reference TRBV12-5 and TRBJ2-3, is DARVTQTPRHKVTEMGQEVTMRCQPILGHNTVFWYRQTMMQGLELLAYFRNRAPLDDSGMPKDRFSAEMPDATLATLKIQPSEPRDSAVYFCASGAHLEDTQYFGPGTRLTVL.

The chain links TRBV7-2 to TRBJ2-5; 7 nucleotides agree with TRBD2. This CDR3 has 14 amino acids. Germline V gene data show CDR1 as SGHTA and CDR2 as FQGNSA. J lost 6 bases, V lost 5 bases, and 9 bases had no gene match. This CDR3 reads CASSPQAGVQTQYF. CDR3 coding DNA: TGTGCCAGCAGCCCGCAGGCGGGGGTGCAGACCCAGTACTTC.